The next 20 T cell receptor beta chains were all read from a single sample in a study of vaccination and CD4 T cells after COVID-19. No cognate antigen is known for these TCRs. The treatment denotes: approximately nine-day PBMC culture with coronavirus spike peptide pools or control peptides (ViraFEST assay). Cultured CD4+ T-cell DNA underwent Oncomine TCR Beta short-read sequencing. TCRdb reanalysed the PCR reads using MiXCR and keeps one entry per CDR3 protein. The sample contains about 19,000 distinct CDR3 sequences, under 45% of which appear only once. The sequenced sample was cultured CD4+ T cells from blood. The receptor set was obtained from a human donor with COVID-19.

The chain joins TRBV6-5 to TRBJ1-2; D unclear. V was trimmed by 0 bases and J by 2 bases, leaving 10 bases between them. This CDR3 region has 15 residues. From germline, CDR1 is MNHEY and CDR2 SVGAGI. The CDR3 DNA follows: TGTGCCAGCAGTTACTCTATCCCAGCGAACTATGGCTACACCTTC. It yields the protein CASSYSIPANYGYTF.

CDR3 loop: CASSYVRGGTYEQYF. CDR3 DNA: TGTGCCAGCAGTTATGTCCGGGGTGGGACGTACGAGCAGTACTTC. The J gene is TRBJ2-7, the V gene TRBV6-5; either TRBD1 or TRBD2 may supply D (5 bases each). Germline CDR1 and CDR2: MNHEY and SVGAGI. Trimming cost V 3 bases and J 4 bases, with 16 bases left between them. The CDR3 extends over 15 amino acids.

This clonotype came up a few times. The chain is built from TRBV24-1 and TRBJ2-3; 11 nucleotides agree with TRBD2. CDR3 length equals 14 residues. V shed 3 bases, J shed 6 bases, and the junction held 1 base outside the gene matches. CDR1 and CDR2 (germline): KGHDR, SFDVKD. The CDR3 DNA reads TGTGCCACCAGTGATACTAGCGGGAGCGATACGCAGTATTTT. Protein: CATSDTSGSDTQYF.

The chain has TRBV10-3 and TRBJ1-1; TRBD1 matches at 9 bases. CDR1 and CDR2 (germline): ENHRY, SYGVKD. With V trimmed by 4 bases and J by 5 bases, 17 bases remained unmatched. The CDR3 sequence is 18 residues long. Here the CDR3 reads CAISGSWATGGYGTEAFF. Written as DNA, the CDR3 is TGTGCCATCAGTGGGAGTTGGGCGACAGGGGGGTACGGTACTGAAGCTTTCTTT.

This clonotype was picked up one time. CDR3 DNA: TGTGCCAGTAGTATGACAGTTCCTCCCCTGGACGAGCAGTACTTC. The encoded protein is CASSMTVPPLDEQYF. The chain employs TRBV19 and TRBJ2-7; the D gene is possibly TRBD1 (5 bases). Trimming cost V 3 bases and J 5 bases, with 17 bases left between them. CDR3 size: 15 residues. Per the germline V gene, CDR1 is LNHDA and CDR2 is SQIVND (reference sequence).

The V call is TRBV24-1, the J call TRBJ2-3; D remains unclear. V dropped 1 base and J dropped 5 bases, with 0 bases sitting between them. CDR1 KGHDR and CDR2 SFDVKD come from the germline V gene. CDR3 length: 11 amino acids. The CDR3 DNA reads TGTGCCACCAGTGATTTAGATACGCAGTATTTT. Residues: CATSDLDTQYF.

J is TRBJ2-7 and V is TRBV6-5; a possible D gene is TRBD1 (6 bases). Germline CDR1 MNHEY, CDR2 SVGAGI. V shed 3 bases and J shed 6 bases, with 12 bases lying between them. The CDR3 runs 13 residues. The CDR3 region has the DNA TGTGCCAGCAGTTATCTACAGGGTTCCGAGCAGTACTTC. Amino acids: CASSYLQGSEQYF.

The chain joins TRBV11-3 to TRBJ2-1; 8 nucleotides agree with TRBD2. Unmatched junction bases numbered 13, after V lost 4 bases and J lost 5 bases. CDR3 length: 17 amino acids. From germline, CDR1 is SGHNT and CDR2 YENEEA. CDR3 DNA sequence: TGTGCCAGCAGCTCAGCCCGCCCAGCGGGGGCCAACAATGAGCAGTTCTTC. This codes for CASSSARPAGANNEQFF.

The rearrangement links TRBV20-1 to TRBJ2-2; TRBD2 aligns across 9 bases. This CDR3 has 15 residues. After removal of 3 bases from V and 4 bases from J, the junction contained 6 bases not matched to a gene. Germline assignment: CDR1 DFQATT and CDR2 SNEGSKA (reference sequence). The CDR3 region is CSASLGTSLTGELFF. CDR3 DNA: TGCAGTGCTAGCCTTGGGACTAGCCTCACCGGGGAGCTGTTTTTT.

The V call is TRBV6-5, the J call TRBJ2-7, with TRBD1 matching 11 bases. The trim removed 4 bases at V and 5 bases at J, leaving 7 bases unmatched. Germline V gene sequence: CDR1 MNHEY, CDR2 SVGAGI. This CDR3 comprises 15 residues. The CDR3 nucleotides read TGTGCCAGCAGTTTATCCGGGACAGGGGGGCACGAGCAGTACTTC. This gives the protein CASSLSGTGGHEQYF.

The chain joins TRBV20-1 to TRBJ1-1; the D gene is possibly TRBD1 (5 bases). The ends were cut back, 0 bases at V and 2 bases at J, with 10 bases in the middle. The CDR3 covers 14 residues. Germline CDR1 reads DFQATT; CDR2 reads SNEGSKA (reference sequence). This CDR3 reads CSARDRTHNTEAFF. The CDR3 DNA reads TGCAGTGCTAGAGACCGGACACACAACACTGAAGCTTTCTTT.

V gene TRBV11-2 combines with J gene TRBJ2-3; 11 nucleotides line up with TRBD2. Unmatched junction bases numbered 8, after V lost 5 bases and J lost 1 base. The CDR3 is 17 residues long. Germline CDR1 is SGHAT and CDR2 is FQNNGV. The CDR3 loop reads CASSPYLAGGGTDTQYF. In nucleotides, the CDR3 is TGTGCCAGCAGCCCCTACCTAGCGGGGGGAGGCACAGATACGCAGTATTTT.

This clonotype was recorded once. The chain combines TRBV19 with TRBJ2-5; 11 positions agree with TRBD2. V trimming: 5 bases; J trimming: 3 bases; junction bases outside the gene matches: 2. Germline loops: CDR1 LNHDA, CDR2 SQIVND (reference sequence). This CDR3 is 14 amino acids long. CDR3: CASSGGLAEETQYF. The CDR3 coding sequence is TGTGCCAGTAGTGGGGGACTAGCGGAAGAGACCCAGTACTTC.

The rearrangement joins TRBV28 to TRBJ2-3; D assignment may be TRBD1 or TRBD2 (5 bases each). Germline V gene lookup returns CDR1 MDHEN and CDR2 SYDVKM. The ends were cut back, 5 bases at V and 6 bases at J, with 15 bases in the middle. CDR3 size: 14 residues. CDR3 in DNA: TGTGCCAGCAGTCTGGGACGGCCCGGGGATACGCAGTATTTT. It is translated as CASSLGRPGDTQYF. Filled out from reference TRBV28 and TRBJ2-3, the complete variable domain reads DVKVTQSSRYLVKRTGEKVFLECVQDMDHENMFWYRQDPGLGLRLIYFSYDVKMKEKGDIPEGYSVSREKKERFSLILESASTNQTSMYLCASSLGRPGDTQYFGPGTRLTVL.

The genes are TRBV11-1 and TRBJ2-1; 12 bases agree with TRBD2. Germline-derived CDR1 and CDR2 are SGHAT and FQDESV (reference sequence). This CDR3 comprises 15 residues. V gave up 5 bases and J gave up 6 bases; unmatched junction bases: 5. The DNA for the CDR3 is TGTGCCAGCAGCCAACTAGCGGGGGGTTCCAATGAGCAGTTCTTC. Translation: CASSQLAGGSNEQFF.

This clonotype was counted between two and nine times. The genes are TRBV20-1 and TRBJ1-2; D perhaps matches TRBD1 (6 bases). CDR3 length equals 14 residues. Between the trimmed V and J ends, which lost 6 bases and 4 bases, there was a span of 18 bases. The V gene's germline CDR1 is DFQATT and CDR2 SNEGSKA (reference sequence). Here the CDR3 DNA reads TGCAGTGCCAGGCGGGGCGGGGGCGCCTATGGCTACACCTTC. It translates to CSARRGGGAYGYTF.

This chain uses TRBV6-1 with TRBJ2-2, with 10 positions matching TRBD1. V lost 8 bases, J lost 6 bases, and 9 bases stayed unmatched. Germline V gives CDR1 MNHNS, CDR2 SASEGT. The CDR3 is 15 residues long. Written as DNA, the CDR3 is TGTGCCAGCGGGGGGACAGGGGATTTATCCGGGGAGCTGTTTTTT. Amino acids: CASGGTGDLSGELFF.

This clonotype was seen more than once but under ten times. The chain has TRBV5-1 and TRBJ1-6; D ambiguous. Germline-derived CDR1 and CDR2 are SGHRS and YFSETQ. The ends were cut back, 4 bases at V and 10 bases at J, with 24 bases in the middle. This CDR3 has 17 residues. The CDR3 DNA follows: TGCGCCAGCAGCCTTATTGTCTCGGGAATCACGGACTCACCCCTCCACTTT. Amino acid sequence: CASSLIVSGITDSPLHF. The full variable domain, rest sourced from reference TRBV5-1 and TRBJ1-6, is KAGVTQTPRYLIKTRGQQVTLSCSPISGHRSVSWYQQTPGQGLQFLFEYFSETQRNKGNFPGRFSGRQFSNSRSEMNVSTLELGDSALYLCASSLIVSGITDSPLHFGNGTRLTVT.

The V gene is TRBV7-3, the J gene TRBJ1-2, with D perhaps matching TRBD1 (5 bases). The CDR3 loop spans 14 amino acids. Trimming shortened V by 1 base and J by 4 bases, and 10 bases separated the two germline ends. The germline V gene has CDR1 SGHTA and CDR2 FQGTGA. The CDR3 protein is CASSLKGQGYGYTF. CDR3 DNA: TGTGCCAGCAGCTTAAAGGGGCAGGGCTATGGCTACACCTTC.

This clonotype was seen a few times. V is TRBV7-8 and J is TRBJ2-3; 7 nucleotides match TRBD2. The V gene's germline CDR1 is SGHVS and CDR2 FQNEAQ. The CDR3 consists of 15 residues. J was trimmed by 10 bases and V by 0 bases; bases with no gene match: 10. CDR3 DNA sequence: TGTGCCAGCAGCTTAGCGTGGGCCTCCGCGGGAGCGCAGTATTTT. Amino acids: CASSLAWASAGAQYF.